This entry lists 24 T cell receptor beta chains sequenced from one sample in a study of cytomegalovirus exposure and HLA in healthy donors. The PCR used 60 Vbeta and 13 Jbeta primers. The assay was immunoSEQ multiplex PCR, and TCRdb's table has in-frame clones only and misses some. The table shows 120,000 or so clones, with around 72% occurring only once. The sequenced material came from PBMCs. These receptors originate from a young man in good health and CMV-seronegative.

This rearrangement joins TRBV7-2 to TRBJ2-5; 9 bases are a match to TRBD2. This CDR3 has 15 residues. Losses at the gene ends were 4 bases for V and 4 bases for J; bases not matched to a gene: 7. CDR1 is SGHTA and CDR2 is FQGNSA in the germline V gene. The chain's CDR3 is CASSSQGAGGETQYF. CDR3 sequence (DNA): TGTGCCAGCAGCTCACAGGGAGCGGGGGGAGAGACCCAGTACTTC.

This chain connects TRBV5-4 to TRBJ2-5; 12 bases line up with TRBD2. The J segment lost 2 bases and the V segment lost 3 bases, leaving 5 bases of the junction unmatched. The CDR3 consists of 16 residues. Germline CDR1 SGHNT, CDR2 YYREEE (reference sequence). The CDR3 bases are TGTGCCAGCAGCTCCGGGACTAGCGGGTCTCAAGAGACCCAGTACTTC. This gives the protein CASSSGTSGSQETQYF.

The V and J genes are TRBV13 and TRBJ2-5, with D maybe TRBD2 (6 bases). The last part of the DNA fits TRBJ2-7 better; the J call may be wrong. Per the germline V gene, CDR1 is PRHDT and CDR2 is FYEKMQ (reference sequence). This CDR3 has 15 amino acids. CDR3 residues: CASSLGGRDTYEQYF. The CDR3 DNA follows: TGTGCCAGCAGCTTGGGGGGACGGGATACCTACGAGCAGTACTTC.

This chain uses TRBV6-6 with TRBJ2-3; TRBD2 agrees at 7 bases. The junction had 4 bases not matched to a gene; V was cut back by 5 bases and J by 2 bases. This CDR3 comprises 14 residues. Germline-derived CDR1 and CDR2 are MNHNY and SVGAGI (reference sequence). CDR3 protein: CASSLADLTDTQYF. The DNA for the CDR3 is TGTGCCAGCAGTCTAGCGGACCTCACAGATACGCAGTATTTT.

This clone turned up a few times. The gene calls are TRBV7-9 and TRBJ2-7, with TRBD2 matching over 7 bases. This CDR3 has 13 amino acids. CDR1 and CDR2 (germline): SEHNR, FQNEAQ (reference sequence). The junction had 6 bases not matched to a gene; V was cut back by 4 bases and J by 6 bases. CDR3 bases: TGTGCCAGCAGCTCAGTAGGCGGGGGCGAGCAGTACTTC. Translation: CASSSVGGGEQYF.

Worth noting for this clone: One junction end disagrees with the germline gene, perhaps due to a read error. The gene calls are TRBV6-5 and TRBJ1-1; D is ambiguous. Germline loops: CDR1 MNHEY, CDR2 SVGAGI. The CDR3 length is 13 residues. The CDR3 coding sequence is TGTGCCAGCAGGTACTTCCCTACGGCTGAAGCTTTCTTT. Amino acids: CASRYFPTAEAFF.

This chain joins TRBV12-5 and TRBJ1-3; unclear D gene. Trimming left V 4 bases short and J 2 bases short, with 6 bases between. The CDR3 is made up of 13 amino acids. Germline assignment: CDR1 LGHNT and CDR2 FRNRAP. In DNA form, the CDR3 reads TGTGCTAGTGGTTCCTCGGCTGGAAACACCATATATTTT. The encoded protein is CASGSSAGNTIYF. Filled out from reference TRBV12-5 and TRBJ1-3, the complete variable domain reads DARVTQTPRHKVTEMGQEVTMRCQPILGHNTVFWYRQTMMQGLELLAYFRNRAPLDDSGMPKDRFSAEMPDATLATLKIQPSEPRDSAVYFCASGSSAGNTIYFGEGSWLTVV.

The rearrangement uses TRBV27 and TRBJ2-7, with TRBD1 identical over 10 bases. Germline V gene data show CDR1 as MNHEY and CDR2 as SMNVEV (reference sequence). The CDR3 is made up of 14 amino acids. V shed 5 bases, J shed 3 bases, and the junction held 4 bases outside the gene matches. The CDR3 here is CASSVTGGGYEQYF. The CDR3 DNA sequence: TGTGCCAGCAGTGTGACAGGGGGCGGCTACGAGCAGTACTTC.

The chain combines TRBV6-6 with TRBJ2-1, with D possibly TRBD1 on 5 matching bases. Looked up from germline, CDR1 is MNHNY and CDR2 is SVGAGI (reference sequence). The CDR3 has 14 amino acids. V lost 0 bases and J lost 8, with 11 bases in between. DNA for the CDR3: TGTGCCAGCAGTTACTCTGGTCAGGGCCATGAGCAGTTCTTC. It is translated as CASSYSGQGHEQFF.

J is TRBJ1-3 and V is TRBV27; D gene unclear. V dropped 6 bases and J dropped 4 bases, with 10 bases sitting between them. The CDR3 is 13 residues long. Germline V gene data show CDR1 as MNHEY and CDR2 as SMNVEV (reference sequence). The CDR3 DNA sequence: TGTGCCAGCAGCCTAGGTGGAGGAAACACCATATATTTT. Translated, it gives CASSLGGGNTIYF.

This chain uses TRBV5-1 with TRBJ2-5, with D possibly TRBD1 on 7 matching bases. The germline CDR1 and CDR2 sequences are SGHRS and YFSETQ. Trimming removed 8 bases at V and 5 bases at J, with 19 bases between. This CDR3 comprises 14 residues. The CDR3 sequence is CASTRTGGQETQYF. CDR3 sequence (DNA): TGCGCCAGTACTAGAACCGGGGGACAGGAGACCCAGTACTTC.

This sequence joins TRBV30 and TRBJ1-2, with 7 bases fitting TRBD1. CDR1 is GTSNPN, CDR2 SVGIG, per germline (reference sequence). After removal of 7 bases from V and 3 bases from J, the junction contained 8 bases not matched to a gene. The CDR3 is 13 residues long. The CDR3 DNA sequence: TGTGCCTTTCACCGGGACAGCCACTATGGCTACACCTTC. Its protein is CAFHRDSHYGYTF.

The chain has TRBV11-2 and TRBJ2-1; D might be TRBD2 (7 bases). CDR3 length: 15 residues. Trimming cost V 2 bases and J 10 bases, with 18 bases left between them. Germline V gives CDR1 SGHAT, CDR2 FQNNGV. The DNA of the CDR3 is TGTGCCAGCAGCTTAAGGCGGGGGCGAGGGAGGGAGCAGTTCTTC. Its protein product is CASSLRRGRGREQFF.

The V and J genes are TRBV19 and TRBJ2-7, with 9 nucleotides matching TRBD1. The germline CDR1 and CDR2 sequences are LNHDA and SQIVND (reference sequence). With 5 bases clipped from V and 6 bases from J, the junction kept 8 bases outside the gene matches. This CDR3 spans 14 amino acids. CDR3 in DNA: TGTGCCAGTAGTTCCCCCAACAGGGGGCGCGAGCAGTACTTC. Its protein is CASSSPNRGREQYF.

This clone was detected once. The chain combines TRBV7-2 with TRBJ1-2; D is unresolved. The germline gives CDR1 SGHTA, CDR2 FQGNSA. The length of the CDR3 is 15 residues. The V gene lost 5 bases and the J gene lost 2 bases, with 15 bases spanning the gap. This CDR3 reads CASSKGGSQNYGYTF. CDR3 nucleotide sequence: TGTGCCAGCAGCAAAGGTGGGAGTCAAAACTATGGCTACACCTTC.

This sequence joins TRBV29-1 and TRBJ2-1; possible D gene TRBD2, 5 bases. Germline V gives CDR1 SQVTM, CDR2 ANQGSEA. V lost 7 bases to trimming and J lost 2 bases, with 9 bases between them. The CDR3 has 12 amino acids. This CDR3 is CSGAGAYNEQFF. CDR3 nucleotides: TGCAGCGGTGCCGGGGCCTACAATGAGCAGTTCTTC.

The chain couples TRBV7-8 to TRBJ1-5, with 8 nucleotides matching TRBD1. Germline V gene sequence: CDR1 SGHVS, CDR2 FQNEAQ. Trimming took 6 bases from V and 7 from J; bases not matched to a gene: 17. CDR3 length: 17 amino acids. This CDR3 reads CASSLQGANYRGQPQHF. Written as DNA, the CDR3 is TGTGCCAGCAGTCTTCAGGGGGCGAATTATAGGGGGCAGCCCCAGCATTTT.

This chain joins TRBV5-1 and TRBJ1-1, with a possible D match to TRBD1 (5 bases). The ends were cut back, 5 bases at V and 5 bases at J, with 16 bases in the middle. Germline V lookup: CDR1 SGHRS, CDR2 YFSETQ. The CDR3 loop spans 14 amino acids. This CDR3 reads CASRLTGVGTEAFF. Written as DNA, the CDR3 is TGCGCCAGCAGGCTTACGGGGGTAGGGACTGAAGCTTTCTTT.

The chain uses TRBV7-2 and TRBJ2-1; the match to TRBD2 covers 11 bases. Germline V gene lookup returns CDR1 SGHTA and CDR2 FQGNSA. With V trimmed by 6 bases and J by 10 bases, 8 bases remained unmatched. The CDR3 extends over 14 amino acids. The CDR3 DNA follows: TGTGCCAGCAGGTATAGCGGGGGGGCCCGGGAGCAGTTCTTC. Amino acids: CASRYSGGAREQFF.

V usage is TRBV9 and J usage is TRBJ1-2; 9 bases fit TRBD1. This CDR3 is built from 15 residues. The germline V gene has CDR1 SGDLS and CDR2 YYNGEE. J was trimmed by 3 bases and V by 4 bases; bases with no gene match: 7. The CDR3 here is CASSLRDRDHYGYTF. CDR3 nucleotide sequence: TGTGCCAGCAGCCTCCGGGACAGGGATCACTATGGCTACACCTTC.

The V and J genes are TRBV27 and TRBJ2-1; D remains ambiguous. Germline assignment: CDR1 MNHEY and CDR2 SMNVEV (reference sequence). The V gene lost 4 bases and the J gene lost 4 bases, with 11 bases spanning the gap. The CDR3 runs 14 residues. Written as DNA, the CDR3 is TGTGCCAGCAGTTCCAGACACGTATACAATGAGCAGTTCTTC. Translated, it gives CASSSRHVYNEQFF.

The CDR3 DNA reads as TGTGCCACCAGCCTTACTAGCGGGGGGGCCGGCCCCTACGAGCAGTACTTC. Translated: CATSLTSGGAGPYEQYF. V gene TRBV15 combines with J gene TRBJ2-7; 13 bases are shared with TRBD2. Germline values: CDR1 LNHNV, CDR2 YYDKDF (reference sequence). V was clipped by 5 bases and J by 2 bases; unmatched bases: 9. The CDR3 covers 17 residues. Full variable domain (rest looked up from reference TRBV15 and TRBJ2-7): DAMVIQNPRYQVTQFGKPVTLSCSQTLNHNVMYWYQQKSSQAPKLLFHYYDKDFNNEADTPDNFQSRRPNTSFCFLDIRSPGLGDTAMYLCATSLTSGGAGPYEQYFGPGTRLTVT.

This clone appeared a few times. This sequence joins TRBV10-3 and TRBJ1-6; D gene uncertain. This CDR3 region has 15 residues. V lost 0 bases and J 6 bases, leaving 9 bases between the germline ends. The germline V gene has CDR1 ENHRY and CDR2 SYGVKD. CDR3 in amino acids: CAISESRQSNSPLHF. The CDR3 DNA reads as TGTGCCATCAGTGAGTCCAGACAAAGTAATTCACCCCTCCACTTT.

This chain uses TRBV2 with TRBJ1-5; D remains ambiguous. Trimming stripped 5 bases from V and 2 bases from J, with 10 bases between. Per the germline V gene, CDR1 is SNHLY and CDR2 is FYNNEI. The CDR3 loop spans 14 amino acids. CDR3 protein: CASSRGIGNQPQHF. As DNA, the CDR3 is TGTGCCAGCAGTCGGGGTATTGGCAATCAGCCCCAGCATTTT.